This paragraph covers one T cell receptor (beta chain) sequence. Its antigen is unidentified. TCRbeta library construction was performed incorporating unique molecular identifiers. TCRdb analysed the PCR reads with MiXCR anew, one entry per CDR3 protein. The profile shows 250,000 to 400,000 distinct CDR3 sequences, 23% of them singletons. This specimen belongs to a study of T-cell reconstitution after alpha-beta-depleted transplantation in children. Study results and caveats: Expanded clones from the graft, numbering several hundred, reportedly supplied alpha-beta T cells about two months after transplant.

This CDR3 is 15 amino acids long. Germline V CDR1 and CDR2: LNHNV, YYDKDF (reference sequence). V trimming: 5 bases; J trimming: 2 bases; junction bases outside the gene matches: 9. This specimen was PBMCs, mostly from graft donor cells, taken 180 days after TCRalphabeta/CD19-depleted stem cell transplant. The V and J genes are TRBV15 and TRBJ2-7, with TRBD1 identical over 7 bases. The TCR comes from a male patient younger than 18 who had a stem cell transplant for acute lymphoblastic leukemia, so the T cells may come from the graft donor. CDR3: CATSGPGTAPYEQYF. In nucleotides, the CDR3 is TGTGCCACCAGCGGGCCCGGGACAGCACCCTACGAGCAGTACTTC.